These T cell receptor beta chains were read from a single sample in a study of PD-1 blockade in classical Hodgkin lymphoma. Measured with immunoSEQ multiplex PCR; TCRdb has only the in-frame clones, and not every one. The repertoire holds fewer than 30,000 clones, with approximately 82% as singletons. This sample comprised peripheral blood mononuclear cells (PBMCs), obtained before the second cycle of nivolumab. The receptor set was obtained from a human donor with classical Hodgkin lymphoma. Each CDR3 is given without its conserved first and last residue. The D gene is left open where the match is weak.

d_gene: .
j_gene: TRBJ1-5
v_gene: TRBV7-3
CDR3aa: ASSLGRKISNQPQH

d_gene: TRBD2
j_gene: TRBJ2-7
v_gene: TRBV28
CDR3aa: ASSFEPGLAGHHEQY

d_gene: TRBD2
j_gene: TRBJ2-1
v_gene: TRBV7-2
CDR3aa: ASSLRGLAGVGSYNEQF

d_gene: .
j_gene: TRBJ1-1
v_gene: TRBV4-2
CDR3aa: ASSQDSPEAF

d_gene: .
j_gene: TRBJ2-4
v_gene: TRBV6-1
CDR3aa: ASGITGFS

d_gene: .
j_gene: TRBJ1-1
v_gene: TRBV7-2
CDR3aa: ASSLGIALNTEAF

d_gene: TRBD1
j_gene: TRBJ2-5
v_gene: TRBV7-6
CDR3aa: ASSPTRQGEETQY

d_gene: .
j_gene: TRBJ2-1
v_gene: TRBV7-2
CDR3aa: ASTLGQYNEQF

d_gene: TRBD1
j_gene: TRBJ1-1
v_gene: TRBV7-2
CDR3aa: ASRNMYRGKTEAF

d_gene: .
j_gene: TRBJ1-2
v_gene: TRBV6-4
CDR3aa: ASSDEAGKNYGYT

d_gene: .
j_gene: TRBJ1-2
v_gene: TRBV6-5
CDR3aa: ASSWGGRGGYT

d_gene: TRBD2
j_gene: TRBJ2-2
v_gene: TRBV5-4
CDR3aa: ASSFADVFAGGCTGELF

d_gene: .
j_gene: TRBJ1-4
v_gene: TRBV9
CDR3aa: ASSAYGFPGEKLF

d_gene: .
j_gene: TRBJ2-1
v_gene: TRBV5-1
CDR3aa: ASSLGGWVSYNEQF

d_gene: .
j_gene: TRBJ2-4
v_gene: TRBV27
CDR3aa: ASSKSSARGDIQY

d_gene: TRBD1
j_gene: TRBJ1-2
v_gene: TRBV7-2
CDR3aa: ASSPGQTNYGYT

d_gene: .
j_gene: TRBJ1-3
v_gene: TRBV30
CDR3aa: AWSVGGSGNTIY

d_gene: .
j_gene: TRBJ1-1
v_gene: TRBV7-9
CDR3aa: ASSLVLLRRDQVDTEAF

d_gene: .
j_gene: TRBJ2-5
v_gene: TRBV5-4
CDR3aa: ASSLDPDQETQY

d_gene: .
j_gene: TRBJ1-1
v_gene: TRBV5-4
CDR3aa: ASSLGGGPNTEAF

d_gene: TRBD1
j_gene: TRBJ2-7
v_gene: TRBV6-6
CDR3aa: ASSQRGQGTYEQY

d_gene: TRBD2
j_gene: TRBJ2-3
v_gene: TRBV11-3
CDR3aa: ASSPGLAGDGDTQY

d_gene: TRBD1
j_gene: TRBJ2-1
v_gene: TRBV4-2
CDR3aa: ASSQVLAGGESYNEQF

d_gene: .
j_gene: TRBJ1-1
v_gene: TRBV7-2
CDR3aa: ASSRMALNTEAF

d_gene: .
j_gene: TRBJ1-1
v_gene: TRBV5-1
CDR3aa: ASNQGIVNTEAF

d_gene: .
j_gene: TRBJ1-2
v_gene: TRBV28
CDR3aa: ASSLDRHSNYGYT

d_gene: TRBD2
j_gene: TRBJ2-3
v_gene: TRBV28
CDR3aa: ASSLIGTRPSQY

d_gene: TRBD1
j_gene: TRBJ1-1
v_gene: TRBV7-9
CDR3aa: ASSSGQGNTEAF

d_gene: TRBD2
j_gene: TRBJ2-5
v_gene: TRBV9
CDR3aa: ASSGNSGGVQETQY

d_gene: TRBD1
j_gene: TRBJ1-4
v_gene: TRBV7-8
CDR3aa: ASSFGTGGVNEKLF

d_gene: .
j_gene: TRBJ1-2
v_gene: TRBV5-1
CDR3aa: ASSLAQNYGYT

d_gene: TRBD1
j_gene: TRBJ2-3
v_gene: TRBV7-2
CDR3aa: ASSRAGGSDTQY

d_gene: TRBD2
j_gene: TRBJ2-7
v_gene: TRBV7-2
CDR3aa: ASSFAGDSYEQY

d_gene: .
j_gene: TRBJ1-1
v_gene: TRBV29-1
CDR3aa: SVYPGHRNTEAF

d_gene: TRBD2
j_gene: TRBJ2-5
v_gene: TRBV7-2
CDR3aa: ASSPSSGEETQY

d_gene: .
j_gene: TRBJ2-1
v_gene: TRBV30
CDR3aa: AWSVLGTGNEQF

d_gene: .
j_gene: TRBJ1-3
v_gene: TRBV5-5
CDR3aa: ASSLPRDNSGNTIY

d_gene: .
j_gene: TRBJ1-1
v_gene: TRBV9
CDR3aa: ASSVKGPNTEAF

d_gene: TRBD1
j_gene: TRBJ1-2
v_gene: TRBV12-5
CDR3aa: ASGLRTFGTGRSGGYGYT

d_gene: .
j_gene: TRBJ2-2
v_gene: TRBV11-2
CDR3aa: ASSTGETITGELF

d_gene: .
j_gene: TRBJ2-1
v_gene: TRBV7-6
CDR3aa: ASSLGLGRPDEQF

d_gene: .
j_gene: TRBJ1-6
v_gene: TRBV5-7
CDR3aa: ASSFDARPYNSPLH

d_gene: .
j_gene: TRBJ1-2
v_gene: TRBV6-1
CDR3aa: ASAGEGVPGYGYT

d_gene: .
j_gene: TRBJ2-5
v_gene: TRBV15
CDR3aa: ATSRDPGSEETQY

d_gene: TRBD1
j_gene: TRBJ1-6
v_gene: TRBV7-8
CDR3aa: ASSLDSGTGVSPLH

d_gene: .
j_gene: TRBJ1-3
v_gene: TRBV6-5
CDR3aa: ASSRTPTTAIY

d_gene: .
j_gene: TRBJ1-6
v_gene: TRBV30
CDR3aa: AWSVQSSYSPLH

d_gene: TRBD1
j_gene: TRBJ2-2
v_gene: TRBV10-3
CDR3aa: AIAGQGNTGELF

d_gene: TRBD1
j_gene: TRBJ2-5
v_gene: TRBV7-3
CDR3aa: ASSFTGVGETQY

d_gene: TRBD1
j_gene: TRBJ1-2
v_gene: TRBV5-1
CDR3aa: ASSLAAGGAYGYT

d_gene: .
j_gene: TRBJ2-3
v_gene: TRBV4-1
CDR3aa: ASSQDRAITDTQY

d_gene: TRBD2
j_gene: TRBJ2-3
v_gene: TRBV4-2
CDR3aa: ASSPRGVGGGSDTQY

d_gene: .
j_gene: TRBJ2-7
v_gene: TRBV7-2
CDR3aa: ASSLGAGVYEQY

d_gene: .
j_gene: TRBJ1-5
v_gene: TRBV30
CDR3aa: ACSWGQGQPQH